This T cell receptor beta chain derives from a study of neoadjuvant nivolumab and ipilimumab in lung cancer (dated by TCRdb to 2018 to 2020). About the study as a whole: Intravenous nivolumab was dosed at 3 mg/kg on days 1, 15 and 29, and in the combination arm ipilimumab 1 mg/kg was added on day 1 only. The study compared TCR repertoires in pretherapy (baseline) peripheral blood with TCR repertoires in tumors resected at surgery after neoadjuvant immune checkpoint blockade. Matched pretherapy and resected tumor pairs were analyzed for seven patients: four treated with nivolumab and three with nivolumab plus ipilimumab. The major pathologic response (MPR) rate in the intention-to-treat population in each study arm was designated as the primary trial endpoint. In the trial, 44 patients with operable NSCLC were treated, of whom around 23 were randomized to nivolumab monotherapy and around 20 to nivolumab plus ipilimumab. Results the study describes overall, beyond this receptor: No significant correlation was found between TCR clonality and pathologic tumor regression, and only one major-pathologic-response sample was available for the clonality analysis. From pretherapy to surgery, tumor T-cell richness and clonality went up in three of three dual-therapy tumors, versus only two of four nivolumab-treated tumors. A small number of samples was subjected to TCR sequencing. Richness in tumors resected after neoadjuvant therapy showed a positive correlation with pretherapy blood TCR richness (Spearman R ~ 0.86). Resected tumors had greater TCR richness and clonality than tumor-adjacent uninvolved lung, and increases were observed in more dual-therapy-treated tumors.

The sample holds a few counts of this clone. Its antigen is not yet known. Base qualities are missing; no much larger clone stands one base away. Libraries were built with the immunoSEQ multiplex PCR assay. In the original analysis: Richness and clonality were used to summarize the repertoires, and clones that significantly expanded or contracted between pre- and post-therapy samples were identified. What TCRdb holds here is the immuneACCESS table cut down to in-frame rearrangements. Part of the clones is not present; checked against another copy, under half of the missing clones reflect an unresolved V gene, and the others are unexplained. V and J calls and clone size are those listed in that table; D and trimming were worked out from the DNA. The sample contains 25,000 or so clones, 83% of them found a single time. Of the sample, approximately 5.1% falls within the top ten clones. The intended sense of this specimen's time point label: at surgical resection after neoadjuvant nivolumab +/- ipilimumab. The samples were obtained from NEOSTAR, a phase 2 randomized trial that tested neoadjuvant nivolumab or nivolumab plus ipilimumab, followed by surgery, in operable NSCLC.

The CDR3 contains 14 residues, cysteine and phenylalanine counted. Only the CDR3 region is kept as DNA, spanning 42 bases read in frame from base 1. As encoded in the germline V gene, CDR1 is MNHEY while CDR2 is SVGAGI. Trimming costs V 5 bases and J 6 bases, and their ends lie 16 bases apart. The source is an adult with non-small cell lung cancer. The sequence links TRBV6-5 to TRBJ1-1; a confident D gene designation cannot be given. The input for sequencing was tumor tissue, taken after neoadjuvant nivolumab, alone or with ipilimumab, at or shortly before surgery. The CDR3: CASSQSFELAEAFF. The DNA sequence is given as TGTGCCAGCAGTCAAAGTTTCGAGTTGGCTGAAGCTTTCTTT.